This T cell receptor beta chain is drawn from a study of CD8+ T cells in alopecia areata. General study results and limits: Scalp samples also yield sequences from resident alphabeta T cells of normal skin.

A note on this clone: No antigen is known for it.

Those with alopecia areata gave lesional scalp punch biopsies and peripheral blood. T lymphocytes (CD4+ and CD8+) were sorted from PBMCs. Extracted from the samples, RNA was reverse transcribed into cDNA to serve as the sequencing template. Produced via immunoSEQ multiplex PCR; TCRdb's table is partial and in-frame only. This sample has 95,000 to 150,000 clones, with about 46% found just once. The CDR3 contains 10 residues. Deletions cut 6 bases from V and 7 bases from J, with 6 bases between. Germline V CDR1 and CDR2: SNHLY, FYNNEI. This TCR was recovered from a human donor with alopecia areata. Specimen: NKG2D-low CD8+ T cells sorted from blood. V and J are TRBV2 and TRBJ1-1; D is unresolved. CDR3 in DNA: TGTGCCAGCAGAGCCCTTGAAGCTTTCTTT. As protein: CASRALEAFF.